This T cell receptor beta chain originates from a study of blood T cell repertoires in COVID-19. Study-level information: Sample material is recorded as cDNA or gDNA derived from T cells, B-cell-depleted T cells, or PBMCs.

The CDR3 has 15 residues. The germline V gene has CDR1 LGHDT and CDR2 YNNKEL (reference sequence). With 0 bases clipped from V and 7 bases from J, the junction kept 3 bases outside the gene matches. Per the authors' pipeline: The authors estimated nucleated cell counts from reference gene primer amplification. TCRdb's table, derived via immunoSEQ multiplex PCR, lists solely in-frame clones and lacks some. That table gives V, J and clone size, and the DNA gave D and trimming. The data hold around 330,000 clones, with more than 70% observed a single time. Patients of the Seattle cohort, enrolled during active infection, were followed longitudinally.

The receptor was derived from a woman in her 30s with COVID-19, enrolled during active disease. This chain links TRBV3-1 (or the pseudogene TRBV3-2) with TRBJ2-2, with 9 bases lining up with TRBD2. The sequenced material came from peripheral blood. The CDR3 reads CASSQDQRGDGELFF. CDR3 bases: TGTGCCAGCAGCCAAGATCAGCGGGGGGACGGGGAGCTGTTTTTT.